The T cell receptor (beta chain) described here comes from a study of cytomegalovirus exposure and HLA in healthy donors. Study observations and caveats: The study listed 164 cytomegalovirus-associated TCR beta chains. V- and J-gene trimming of TCR beta was linked (in a later analysis) to a missense DCLRE1C variant.

Primers: 60 Vbeta forward and 13 Jbeta reverse. Using immunoSEQ multiplex PCR, the repertoire was profiled, and TCRdb retains in-frame clones only, with some absent. The sample has 220,000 or so clones, 82% seen once. Trimming took 6 bases from V and 3 from J, leaving 8 bases between them. The CDR3 consists of 13 residues. CDR1 and CDR2 from the germline V gene are SNHLY and FYNNEI. This clone was picked up a small number of times. The antigen remains undetermined. The chain combines TRBV2 with TRBJ2-2; D ambiguous. The sequence came from a woman in her 40s in good health and CMV-seronegative. The sample taken for sequencing was PBMCs. This CDR3 is CASRRWYTGELFF. Here the CDR3 DNA reads TGTGCCAGCAGGCGGTGGTACACCGGGGAGCTGTTTTTT.